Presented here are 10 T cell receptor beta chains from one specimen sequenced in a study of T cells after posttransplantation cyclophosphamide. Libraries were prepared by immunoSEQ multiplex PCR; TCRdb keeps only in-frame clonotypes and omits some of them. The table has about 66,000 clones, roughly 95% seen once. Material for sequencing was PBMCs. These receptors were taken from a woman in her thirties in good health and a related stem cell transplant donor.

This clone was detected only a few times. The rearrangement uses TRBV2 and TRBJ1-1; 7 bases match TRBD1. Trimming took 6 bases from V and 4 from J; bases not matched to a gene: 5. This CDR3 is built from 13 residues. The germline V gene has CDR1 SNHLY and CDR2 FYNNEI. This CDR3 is CASRRQGTTEAFF. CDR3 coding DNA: TGTGCCAGCAGGAGACAGGGTACCACTGAAGCTTTCTTT.

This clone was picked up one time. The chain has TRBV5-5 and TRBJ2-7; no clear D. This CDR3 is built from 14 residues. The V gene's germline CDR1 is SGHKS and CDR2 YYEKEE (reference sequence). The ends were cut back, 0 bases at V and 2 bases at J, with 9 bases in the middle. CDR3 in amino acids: CASSLAAATYEQYF. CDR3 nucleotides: TGTGCCAGCAGCTTGGCGGCGGCAACCTACGAGCAGTACTTC.

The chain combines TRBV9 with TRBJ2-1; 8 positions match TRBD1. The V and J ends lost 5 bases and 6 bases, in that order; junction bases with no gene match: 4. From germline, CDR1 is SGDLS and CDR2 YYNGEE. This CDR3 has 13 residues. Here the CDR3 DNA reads TGTGCCAGCAGGGGACAGGCGGGCAATGAGCAGTTCTTC. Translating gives CASRGQAGNEQFF.

CDR3 DNA: TGTGCCAGCAGTTACGAGACAGCAAGCTCTGGAAACACCATATATTTT. Translating gives CASSYETASSGNTIYF. The chain carries TRBV6-5 and TRBJ1-3; TRBD1 is a possible D gene (5 bases). The germline V gene encodes CDR1 MNHEY and CDR2 SVGAGI. The V and J ends lost 2 bases and 0 bases respectively, with 11 bases between them. The CDR3 runs 16 residues.

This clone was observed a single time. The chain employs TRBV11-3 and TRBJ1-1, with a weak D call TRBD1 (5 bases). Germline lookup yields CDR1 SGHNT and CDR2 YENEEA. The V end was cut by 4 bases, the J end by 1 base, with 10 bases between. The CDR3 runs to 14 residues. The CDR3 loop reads CASSSSGANTEAFF. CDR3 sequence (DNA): TGTGCCAGCAGCTCTTCCGGGGCGAACACTGAAGCTTTCTTT.

As DNA, the CDR3 is TGTGCCATAGGGGGGGGTGGCTATGGCTACACCTTC. It translates to CAIGGGGYGYTF. The chain couples TRBV27 to TRBJ1-2; tentative D call: TRBD1 (6 bases). Trimming shortened V by 10 bases and J by 4 bases, and 13 bases separated the two germline ends. The CDR3 contains 12 residues. Germline-derived CDR1 and CDR2 are MNHEY and SMNVEV (reference sequence).

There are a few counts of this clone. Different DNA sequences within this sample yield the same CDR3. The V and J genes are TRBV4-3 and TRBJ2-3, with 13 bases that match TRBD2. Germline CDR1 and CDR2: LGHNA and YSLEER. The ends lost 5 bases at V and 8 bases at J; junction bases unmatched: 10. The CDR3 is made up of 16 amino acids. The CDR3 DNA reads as TGCGCCAGCAGCTCTCGGACTAGCGGGGGCTCCGGTACGCAGTATTTT. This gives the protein CASSSRTSGGSGTQYF.

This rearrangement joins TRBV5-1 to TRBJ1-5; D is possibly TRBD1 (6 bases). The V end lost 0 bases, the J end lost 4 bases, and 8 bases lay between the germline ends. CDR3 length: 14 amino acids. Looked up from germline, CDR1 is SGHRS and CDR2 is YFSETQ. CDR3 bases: TGCGCCAGCAGCTTGGTAGGGGGAAATCAGCCCCAGCATTTT. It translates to CASSLVGGNQPQHF.

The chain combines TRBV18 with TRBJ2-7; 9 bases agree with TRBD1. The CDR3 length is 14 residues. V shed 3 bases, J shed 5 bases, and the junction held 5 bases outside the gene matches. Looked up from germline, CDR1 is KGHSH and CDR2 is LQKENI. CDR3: CASSPRDRVDEQYF. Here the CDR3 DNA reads TGTGCCAGCTCACCCCGGGACAGGGTAGACGAGCAGTACTTC.

The DNA of the CDR3 is TGTGCCATCCGGGCGGGGACTGAAGCTTTCTTT. Translated, it gives CAIRAGTEAFF. The genes are TRBV19 and TRBJ1-1; D gene ambiguous. CDR1 and CDR2 (germline): LNHDA, SQIVND (reference sequence). V was trimmed by 10 bases and J by 5 bases, leaving 11 bases between them. The CDR3 has 11 amino acids.